What follows describes a single TCR beta chain. These data come from a study of blood T cell repertoires in COVID-19. Sequenced by immunoSEQ multiplex PCR; TCRdb stores in-frame clones only, minus some. The sample lists approximately 260,000 clones, 75% to 90% occurring once. V shed 4 bases and J shed 5 bases, with 17 bases lying between them. Germline loops: CDR1 MNHNY, CDR2 SVGAGI (reference sequence). The CDR3 length is 15 residues. This receptor was taken from a woman aged 40 to 50 with acute or convalescent COVID-19. The chain couples TRBV6-6 to TRBJ1-1; D is perhaps TRBD1 (6 bases). The sample was peripheral blood. For the CDR3, the DNA is TGTGCCAGCAGTTCCCCCCCACTGGGGGCGACTGAAGCTTTCTTT. Protein: CASSSPPLGATEAFF.